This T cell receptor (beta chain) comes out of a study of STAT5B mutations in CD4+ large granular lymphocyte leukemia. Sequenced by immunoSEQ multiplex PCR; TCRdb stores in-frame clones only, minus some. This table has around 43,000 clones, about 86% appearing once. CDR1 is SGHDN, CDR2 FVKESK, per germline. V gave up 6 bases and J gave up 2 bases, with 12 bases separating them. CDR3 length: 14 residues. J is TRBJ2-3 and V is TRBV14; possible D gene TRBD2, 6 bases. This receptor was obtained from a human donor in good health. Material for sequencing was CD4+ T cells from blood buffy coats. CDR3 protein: CASRKLADTDTQYF. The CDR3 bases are TGTGCCAGCAGAAAACTAGCTGACACAGATACGCAGTATTTT. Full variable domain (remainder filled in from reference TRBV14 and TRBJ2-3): EAGVTQFPSHSVIEKGQTVTLRCDPISGHDNLYWYRRVMGKEIKFLLHFVKESKQDESGMPNNRFLAERTGGTYSTLKVQPAELEDSGVYFCASRKLADTDTQYFGPGTRLTVL.